Listed below are T cell receptor beta chains from one sample, sequenced in a study of blood T cell repertoires in COVID-19. Libraries were prepared by immunoSEQ multiplex PCR; TCRdb keeps only in-frame clonotypes and omits some of them. The table records 65,000 to 75,000 clones, 65% to 85% of them present only once. The sequenced sample was peripheral blood. These receptors were obtained from a woman aged 55-75 years with acute or convalescent COVID-19. The CDR3 runs from the conserved cysteine through the conserved F or W. D genes are given only for firm matches. Clone size appears in some rows only: once, few, many, or a class for an expanded clone.

TRBV9	TRBD2	TRBJ2-3	few	TGTGCCAGCAGCCCGGGACTAGCGGGGGGCCTCACAGATACGCAGTATTTT	CASSPGLAGGLTDTQYF
TRBV4-1	NA	TRBJ1-4	NA	TGCGCCAGCAGCCAAGATGCCCCCAGGGAGGCTAATGAAAAACTGTTTTTT	CASSQDAPREANEKLFF
TRBV5-1	NA	TRBJ2-2	NA	TGCGCCAGCAGCTTGTGGGGAGATAACACCGGGGAGCTGTTTTTT	CASSLWGDNTGELFF
TRBV7-2	TRBD1	TRBJ1-2	NA	TGTGCCAGCAGCCGGGACAGGGTAAACGGCTACACCTTC	CASSRDRVNGYTF
TRBV25-1	NA	TRBJ2-1	NA	TGTGCCAGCAGTGAAGCGACTCCCCATGAGCAGTTCTTC	CASSEATPHEQFF
TRBV10-3	NA	TRBJ2-2	once	TGTGCCATCAGTGAAACAGGGCCCACCGGGGAGCTGTTTTTT	CAISETGPTGELFF
TRBV13	NA	TRBJ2-7	NA	TGTGCCAGCAGCCGGGCGGGATACGAGCAGTACTTC	CASSRAGYEQYF
TRBV7-6	NA	TRBJ1-3	NA	TGTGCCAGCAGCTTAGGGGGCCGTGGAGCTGGAAACACCATATATTTT	CASSLGGRGAGNTIYF
TRBV30	NA	TRBJ1-2	NA	TGTGCCTGGTCAGGGGATGTCTATGGCTACACCTTC	CAWSGDVYGYTF
TRBV5-6	NA	TRBJ1-5	NA	TGTGCCAGCAGCTCTCGACCCGAGGGCAATCAGCCCCAGCATTTT	CASSSRPEGNQPQHF
TRBV6-1	TRBD1	TRBJ1-3	NA	TGTGCCAGCAGTGAATGGGGACAGGGGTCCTCTGGAAACACCATATATTTT	CASSEWGQGSSGNTIYF
TRBV19	NA	TRBJ1-2	NA	TGTGCCAGTAGTATCAAGGGGATAATCTATGGCTACACCTTC	CASSIKGIIYGYTF
TRBV6-6	TRBD1	TRBJ1-1	NA	TGTGCCAGCAGCCACGGACAGGCGATTATGAACACTGAAGCTTTCTTT	CASSHGQAIMNTEAFF
TRBV9	NA	TRBJ1-2	NA	TGTGCCAGCAGCGCTAGTGGCCCCTATGGCTACACCTTC	CASSASGPYGYTF
TRBV5-6	TRBD1	TRBJ2-3	NA	TGTGCCAGCAGCTTCCAGGGGGCAACAGATACGCAGTATTTT	CASSFQGATDTQYF
TRBV30	NA	TRBJ2-6	NA	TGTGCCTGGAGTCCCTACGGGCGGGGCACAGGCTCTGGGGCCAACGTCCTGACTTTC	CAWSPYGRGTGSGANVLTF
TRBV6-2/TRBV6-3	TRBD2	TRBJ2-2	NA	TGTGCCAGCAGTTACTCGGGCGGCGGGGGTCTTCTAAACACCGGGGAGCTGTTTTTT	CASSYSGGGGLLNTGELFF
TRBV6-2/TRBV6-3	NA	TRBJ1-1	NA	TGTGCCAGCAGTTACTCCCGCAGGAACACTGAAGCTTTCTTT	CASSYSRRNTEAFF
TRBV3-1/TRBV3-2	NA	TRBJ1-5	NA	TGTGCCAGCAGCCAAGGCGAGCAGCCCCAGCATTTT	CASSQGEQPQHF
TRBV5-1	TRBD1	TRBJ2-3	NA	TGCGCCAGCAGGTCAGGGACAGTCCGCACAGATACGCAGTATTTT	CASRSGTVRTDTQYF
TRBV11-2	NA	TRBJ2-5	NA	TGTGCCAGCAGCTTAGGGAGGGAGACCCAGTACTTC	CASSLGRETQYF
TRBV19	NA	TRBJ2-4	NA	TGTGCCAGTAGGGGAGGAGGCATTCAGTACTTC	CASRGGGIQYF
TRBV11-2	NA	TRBJ2-3	NA	TGTGCCAGCAGCTCCGTCTTTAGCACAGATACGCAGTATTTT	CASSSVFSTDTQYF
TRBV11-3	TRBD2	TRBJ2-3	NA	TGTGCCAGCAGCTTAGGGGGCCGGGGGGAGGATACGCAGTATTTT	CASSLGGRGEDTQYF
TRBV19	TRBD1	TRBJ1-1	once	TGTGTAGGGGGCTTGGGGACTGAAGCTTTCTTT	CVGGLGTEAFF
TRBV3-1/TRBV3-2	NA	TRBJ1-2	NA	TGTGCCAGCAGCCGCAGGGGTGGATTTTATAACTATGGCTACACCTTC	CASSRRGGFYNYGYTF
TRBV6-5	NA	TRBJ1-2	NA	TGTGCCAGCAGTTCCCCTACTCGGAACTATGGCTACACCTTC	CASSSPTRNYGYTF
TRBV7-9	TRBD1	TRBJ1-1	NA	TGTGCCAGCCGCCAGACAGGGATGAACACTGAAGCTTTCTTT	CASRQTGMNTEAFF
TRBV19	NA	TRBJ1-5	NA	TGTGCCAGTAGCACTCAGGGTAGCAATCAGCCCCAGCATTTT	CASSTQGSNQPQHF
TRBV21-1	NA	TRBJ1-5	NA	TGTGCCAGCAGCAACGGTTGGAATCAGCCCCAGCATTTT	CASSNGWNQPQHF
TRBV19	NA	TRBJ1-1	NA	TGTGCCACCCAAGTCGGGGGTTGGGATGCCATGAACACTGAAGCTTTCTTT	CATQVGGWDAMNTEAFF
TRBV4-2	NA	TRBJ1-3	NA	TGTGCCAGCAGCCAAGAGCGGCGACAGGACTCTGGAAACACCATATATTTT	CASSQERRQDSGNTIYF
TRBV5-1	NA	TRBJ2-7	NA	TGCGCCAGCAGAGGTGGGGCGATCTCCTACGAGCAGTACTTC	CASRGGAISYEQYF
TRBV4-2	NA	TRBJ1-1	NA	TGTGCCAGCAGCCAAGAGGGTGGGAGAGAAGCTTTCTTT	CASSQEGGREAFF
TRBV6-5	TRBD1	TRBJ2-5	NA	TGTGCCAGCAGTTACGGACAGGACCAAGAGACCCAGTACTTC	CASSYGQDQETQYF
TRBV18	TRBD1	TRBJ1-4	NA	TGTGCCAGCTCACAGACAGGGGATAAGAGTGAAAAACTGTTTTTT	CASSQTGDKSEKLFF
TRBV24-1	TRBD1	TRBJ2-1	NA	TGTGCCACCAGTGACCCCCGGGACAGCCGCAATGAGCAGTTCTTC	CATSDPRDSRNEQFF
TRBV2	NA	TRBJ1-1	NA	TGTGCCAGCGGGGGGGAACGCAACACTGAAGCTTTCTTT	CASGGERNTEAFF
TRBV3-1/TRBV3-2	NA	TRBJ1-1	NA	TGTGCCAGCAGCCAAGAGGGAGGGAACACTGAAGCTTTCTTT	CASSQEGGNTEAFF
TRBV9	NA	TRBJ1-5	NA	TGTGCAGGGCGCGGGGGGTTTTCCAATCAGCCCCAGCATTTT	CAGRGGFSNQPQHF
TRBV2	NA	TRBJ1-2	NA	TGTGCCAGCAGTTACGACATTACCTATGGCTACACCTTC	CASSYDITYGYTF